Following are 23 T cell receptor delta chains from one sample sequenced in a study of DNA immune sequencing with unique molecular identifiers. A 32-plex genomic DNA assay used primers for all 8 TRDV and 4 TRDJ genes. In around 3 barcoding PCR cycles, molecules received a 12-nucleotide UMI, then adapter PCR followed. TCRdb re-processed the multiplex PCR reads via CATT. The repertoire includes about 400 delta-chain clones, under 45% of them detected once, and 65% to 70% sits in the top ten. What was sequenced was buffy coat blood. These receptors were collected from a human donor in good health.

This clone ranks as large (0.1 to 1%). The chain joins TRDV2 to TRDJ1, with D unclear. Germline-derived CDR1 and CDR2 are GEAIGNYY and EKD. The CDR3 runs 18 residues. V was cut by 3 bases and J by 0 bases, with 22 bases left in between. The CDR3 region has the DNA TGTGCCTGTGACCCTCTCCGGCCAGCTCGGCTCCACACCGATAAACTCATCTTT. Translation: CACDPLRPARLHTDKLIF.

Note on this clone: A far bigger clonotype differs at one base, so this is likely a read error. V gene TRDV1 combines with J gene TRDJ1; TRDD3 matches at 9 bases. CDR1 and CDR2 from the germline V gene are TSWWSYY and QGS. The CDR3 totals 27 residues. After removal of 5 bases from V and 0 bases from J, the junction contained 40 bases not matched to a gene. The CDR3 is CALGPFPALLPFYTAGGYSKYTDKLIF. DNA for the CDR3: TGTGCTCTTGGGCCCTTCCCGGCCCTCCTACCCTTCTATACTGCGGGGGGATACTCCAAGTACACCGATAAACTCATCTTT.

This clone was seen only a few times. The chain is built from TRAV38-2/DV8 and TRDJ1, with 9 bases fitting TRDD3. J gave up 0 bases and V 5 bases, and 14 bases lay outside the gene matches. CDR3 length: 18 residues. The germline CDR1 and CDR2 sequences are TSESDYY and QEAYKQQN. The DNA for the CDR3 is TGTGCTTATAGAGACAAAGGGGATACGGAGGGGTACACCGATAAACTCATCTTT. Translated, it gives CAYRDKGDTEGYTDKLIF.

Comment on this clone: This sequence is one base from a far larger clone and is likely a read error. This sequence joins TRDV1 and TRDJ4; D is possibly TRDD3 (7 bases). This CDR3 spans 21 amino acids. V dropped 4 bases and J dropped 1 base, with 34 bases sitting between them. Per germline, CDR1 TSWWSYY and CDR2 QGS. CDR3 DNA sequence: TGTGCTCTTGGGGGGGCGAGGCGTTCTTTCCTAAAGTACTGGGGAGGCAGACCCCTGATCTTT. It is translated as CALGGARRSFLKYWGGRPLIF.

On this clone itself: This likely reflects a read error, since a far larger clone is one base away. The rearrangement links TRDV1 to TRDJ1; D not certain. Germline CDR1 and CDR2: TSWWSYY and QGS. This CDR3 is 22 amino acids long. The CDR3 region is CALGEHGLTTLIYSPNTDILIF. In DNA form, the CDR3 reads TGTGCTCTTGGGGAACATGGCCTAACTACCCTGATCTACTCCCCTAACACCGATATACTCATCTTT.

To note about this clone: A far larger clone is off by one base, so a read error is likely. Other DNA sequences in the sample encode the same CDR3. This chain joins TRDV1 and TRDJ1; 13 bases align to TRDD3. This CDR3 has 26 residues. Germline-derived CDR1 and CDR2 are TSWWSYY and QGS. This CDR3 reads CALGESAPYHPPHWGIRGIPLDKLIF. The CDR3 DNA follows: TGTGCTCTTGGGGAATCGGCCCCCTACCACCCCCCTCACTGGGGGATACGCGGCATACCTCTCGATAAACTCATTTTT.

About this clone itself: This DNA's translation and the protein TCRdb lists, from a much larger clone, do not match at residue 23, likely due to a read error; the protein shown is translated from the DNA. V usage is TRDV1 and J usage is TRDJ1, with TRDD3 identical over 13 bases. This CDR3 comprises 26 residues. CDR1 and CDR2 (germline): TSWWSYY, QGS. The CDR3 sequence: CALGESAPYHPPHWGIRGIPLDNLIF. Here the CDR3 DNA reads TGTGCTCTTGGGGAATCGGCCCCCTACCACCCCCCTCACTGGGGGATACGCGGCATACCTCTCGATAATCTCATCTTT.

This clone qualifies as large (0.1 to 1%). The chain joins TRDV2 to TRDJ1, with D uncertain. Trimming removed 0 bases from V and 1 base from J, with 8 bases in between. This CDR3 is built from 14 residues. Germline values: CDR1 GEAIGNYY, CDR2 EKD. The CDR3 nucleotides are TGTGCCTGTGACACCGTGGGAGCCACCGATAAACTCATCTTT. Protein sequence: CACDTVGATDKLIF.

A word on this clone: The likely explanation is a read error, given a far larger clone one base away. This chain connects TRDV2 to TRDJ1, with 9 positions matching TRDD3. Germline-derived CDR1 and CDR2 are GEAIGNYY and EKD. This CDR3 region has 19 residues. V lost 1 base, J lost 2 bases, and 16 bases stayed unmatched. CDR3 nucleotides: TGTGCCTGTGACACTGTTCTTCGTACTGGGGGAGCCCCTACCGATAAACTCATCTTT. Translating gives CACDTVLRTGGAPTDKLIF.

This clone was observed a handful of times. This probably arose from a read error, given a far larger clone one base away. CDR3 sequence reads: CACDCVLGDTSGSWDTRQMFF. CDR3 DNA sequence: TGTGCCTGTGACTGCGTACTGGGGGATACGTCCGGCTCCTGGGACACCCGACAGATGTTTTTC. V gene TRDV2 combines with J gene TRDJ3, with TRDD3 matching 13 bases. CDR1 and CDR2 (germline): GEAIGNYY, EKD. The CDR3 is 21 residues long. With 3 bases clipped from V and 0 bases from J, the junction kept 10 bases outside the gene matches.

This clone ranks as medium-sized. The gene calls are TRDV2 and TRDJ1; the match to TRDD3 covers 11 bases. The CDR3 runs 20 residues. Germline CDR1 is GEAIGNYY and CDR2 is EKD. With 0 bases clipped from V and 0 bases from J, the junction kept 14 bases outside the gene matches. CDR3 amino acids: CACDTVALGDTSLDTDKLIF. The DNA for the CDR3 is TGTGCCTGTGACACCGTAGCGCTGGGGGATACCTCCCTGGACACCGATAAACTCATCTTT.

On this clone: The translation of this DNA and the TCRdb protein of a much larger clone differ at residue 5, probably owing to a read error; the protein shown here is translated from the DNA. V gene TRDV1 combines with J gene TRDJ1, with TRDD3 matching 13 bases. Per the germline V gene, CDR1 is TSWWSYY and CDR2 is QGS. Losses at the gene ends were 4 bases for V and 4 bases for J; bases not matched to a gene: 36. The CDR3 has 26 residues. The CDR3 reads CALGGSAPYHPPHWGIRGIPLDKLIF. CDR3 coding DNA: TGTGCTCTTGGGGGATCGGCCCCCTACCACCCCCCTCACTGGGGGATACGCGGCATACCTCTCGATAAACTCATCTTT.

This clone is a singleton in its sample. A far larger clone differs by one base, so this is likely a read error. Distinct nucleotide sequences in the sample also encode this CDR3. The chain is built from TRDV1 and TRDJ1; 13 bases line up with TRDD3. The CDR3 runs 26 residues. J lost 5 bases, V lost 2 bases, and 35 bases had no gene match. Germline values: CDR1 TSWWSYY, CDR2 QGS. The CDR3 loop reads CALGESAPYHPPHWGIRGIPLDKLIF. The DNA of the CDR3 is TGTGCTCTTGGGGAATCGGCCCCCTACCACCCCCCTCACTGGGGGATACGCGGCATACCTCTTGATAAACTCATCTTT.

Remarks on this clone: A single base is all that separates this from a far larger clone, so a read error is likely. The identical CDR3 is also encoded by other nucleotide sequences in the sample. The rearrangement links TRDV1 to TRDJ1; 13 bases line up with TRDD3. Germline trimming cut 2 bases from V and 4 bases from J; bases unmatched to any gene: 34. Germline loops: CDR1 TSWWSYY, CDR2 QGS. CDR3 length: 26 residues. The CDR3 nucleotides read TGTGCTCTTGGGGAATCGGCACCCTACCACCCCCCTCACTGGGGGATACGCGGCATACCTCTCGATAAACTCATCTTT. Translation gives CALGESAPYHPPHWGIRGIPLDKLIF.

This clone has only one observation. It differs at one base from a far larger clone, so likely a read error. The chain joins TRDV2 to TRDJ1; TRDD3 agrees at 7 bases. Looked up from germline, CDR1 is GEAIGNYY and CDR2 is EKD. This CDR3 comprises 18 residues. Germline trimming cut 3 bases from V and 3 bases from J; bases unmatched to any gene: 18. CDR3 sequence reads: CACDPVLGTLPYSDKLIF. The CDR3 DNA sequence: TGTGCCTGTGACCCGGTACTGGGGACTCTTCCCTACTCCGATAAACTCATCTTT.

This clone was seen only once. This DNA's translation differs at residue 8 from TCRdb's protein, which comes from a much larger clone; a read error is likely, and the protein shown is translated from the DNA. The CDR3 protein is CACDTVGTGDTGLIF. CDR3 coding DNA: TGTGCCTGTGACACCGTTGGCACGGGGGATACGGGACTCATCTTT. The chain joins TRDV2 to TRDJ1; TRDD3 matches 10 bases. V dropped 0 bases and J dropped 10; count of bases not matched to a gene: 10. The germline V gene encodes CDR1 GEAIGNYY and CDR2 EKD. CDR3 length: 15 amino acids.

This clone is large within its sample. The CDR3 DNA reads as TGTGCCTGTGACACCGTTGGCCCGGGGGATACGGGACTCATCTTT. This encodes CACDTVGPGDTGLIF. This chain links TRDV2 with TRDJ1; 10 nucleotides match TRDD3. Trimming cost V 0 bases and J 10 bases; bases outside gene matches: 10. The CDR3 covers 15 residues. CDR1 and CDR2 from the germline V gene are GEAIGNYY and EKD.

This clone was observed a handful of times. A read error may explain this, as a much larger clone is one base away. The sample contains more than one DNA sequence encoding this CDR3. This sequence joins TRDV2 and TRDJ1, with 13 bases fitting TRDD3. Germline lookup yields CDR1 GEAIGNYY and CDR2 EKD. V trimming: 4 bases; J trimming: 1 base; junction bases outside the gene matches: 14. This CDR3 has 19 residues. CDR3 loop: CACDTLLGDTLEATDKLIF. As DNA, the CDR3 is TGTGCCTGTGATACTCTACTGGGGGATACGCTGGAAGCCACCGATAAACTCATCTTT.

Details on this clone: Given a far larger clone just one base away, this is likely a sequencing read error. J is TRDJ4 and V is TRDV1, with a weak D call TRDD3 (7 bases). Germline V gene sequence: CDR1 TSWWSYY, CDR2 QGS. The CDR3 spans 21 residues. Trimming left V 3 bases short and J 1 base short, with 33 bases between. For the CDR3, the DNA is TGTGCTCTTGGGGAGGTGAGGCGTTCTTTCCTAAAGTACTGGGGAGGCAGACCCCTGATCTTT. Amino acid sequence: CALGEVRRSFLKYWGGRPLIF.

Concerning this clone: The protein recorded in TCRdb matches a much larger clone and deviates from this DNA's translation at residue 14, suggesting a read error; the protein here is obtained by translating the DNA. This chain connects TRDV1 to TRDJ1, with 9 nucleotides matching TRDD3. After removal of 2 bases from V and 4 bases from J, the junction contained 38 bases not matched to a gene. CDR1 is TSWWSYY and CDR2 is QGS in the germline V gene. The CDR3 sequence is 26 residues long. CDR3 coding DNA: TGTGCTCTTGGGGAATCGGCCCCCTACCACCCCCCTCACTTGGGGATACGCGGCATACCTCTCGATAAACTCATCTTT. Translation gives CALGESAPYHPPHLGIRGIPLDKLIF.

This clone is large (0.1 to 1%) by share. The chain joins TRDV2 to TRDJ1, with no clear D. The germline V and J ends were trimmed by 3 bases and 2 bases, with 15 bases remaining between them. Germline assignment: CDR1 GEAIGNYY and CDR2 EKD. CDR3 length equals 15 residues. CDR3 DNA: TGTGCCTGTGACTCCCTCACGGGGCGAACCGATAAACTCATCTTT. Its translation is CACDSLTGRTDKLIF.

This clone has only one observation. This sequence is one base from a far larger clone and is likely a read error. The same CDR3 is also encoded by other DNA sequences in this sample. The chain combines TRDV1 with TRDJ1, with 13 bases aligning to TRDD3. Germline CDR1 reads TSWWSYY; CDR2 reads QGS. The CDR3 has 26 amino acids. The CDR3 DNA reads TGTGCTCTTGGGGAATCGGCCCCCTACCACCCCCCTCACTGGGGGATACGCGGCATACCTCTCGATAAACTTATCTTT. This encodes CALGESAPYHPPHWGIRGIPLDKLIF.

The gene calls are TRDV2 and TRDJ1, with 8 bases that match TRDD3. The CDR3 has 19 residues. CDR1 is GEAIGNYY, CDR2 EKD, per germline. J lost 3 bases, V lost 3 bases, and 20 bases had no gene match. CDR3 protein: CACDPAGGGIKTLADKLIF. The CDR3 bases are TGTGCCTGTGACCCAGCAGGAGGGGGGATAAAAACGCTTGCCGATAAACTCATCTTT.